The subject of this entry is one T cell receptor (beta chain). Its antigen is currently unknown. This sample was taken from a study of beta chain features in type 1 diabetes. About the study: All samples yielded over 95,000,000 examined sorted cells.

Study conclusions and caveats: HLA effects on TCRB rearrangement stayed unresolved here. Reduced insertions and increased deletions marked VDJ junctions in type 1 diabetes patients.

The sequenced template was cDNA made from the entire isolated RNA. There were approximately 3.5 million reads on average in the naive, central memory and regulatory T cell samples. Data came from immunoSEQ multiplex PCR; TCRdb stores just in-frame clones and leaves some out. The sample lists under 300,000 clones, roughly 30% occurring once. Germline loops: CDR1 MNHEY, CDR2 SVGAGI. The CDR3 is 13 amino acids. The V end was cut by 6 bases, the J end by 14 bases, with 19 bases between. The specimen was central memory CD4+ T cells from blood. The TCR sequence derives from a young man in good health. The rearrangement joins TRBV6-5 to TRBJ1-4; maybe TRBD1 (5 bases). The DNA for the CDR3 is TGTGCCAGCAGGAGGGGAGGGGTCGAATCGCTGTTTTTT. It codes for CASRRGGVESLFF.